The 15 T cell receptor beta chains listed next were all sequenced from one sample in a study of cytomegalovirus exposure and HLA in healthy donors. PCR primers comprised 60 Vbeta and 13 Jbeta primers. TCRdb keeps only in-frame clones here, not all; method: immunoSEQ multiplex PCR. Of roughly 190,000 clones in the sample, around 90% were seen once. Sequencing used PBMCs. All receptors come from a boy aged 2 to 9 in good health and CMV-seronegative.

As regards this clone: This sample also contains other DNA sequences that code for the same CDR3. The gene calls are TRBV7-9 and TRBJ2-7; D is undetermined. Trimming left V 5 bases short and J 2 bases short, with 13 bases between. CDR1 is SEHNR and CDR2 is FQNEAQ in the germline V gene (reference sequence). The CDR3 totals 14 residues. The CDR3 DNA reads TGTGCCAGCAGCAGCGACTCGGATACCTACGAGCAGTACTTC. It is translated as CASSSDSDTYEQYF.

V is TRBV2 and J is TRBJ1-5, with 8 bases that match TRBD1. In germline, CDR1 is SNHLY, CDR2 FYNNEI. The CDR3 totals 15 residues. The junction had 7 bases not matched to a gene; V was cut back by 5 bases and J by 4 bases. CDR3 nucleotides: TGTGCCAGCAGTCGCAGGGGGCTAGGAAATCAGCCCCAGCATTTT. Translated: CASSRRGLGNQPQHF.

For this clone: Compared with germline, one end of the junction differs, possibly owing to a read error. The chain has TRBV18 and TRBJ1-2, with 8 nucleotides matching TRBD1. This CDR3 has 14 amino acids. Germline V gene sequence: CDR1 KGHSH, CDR2 LQKENI. CDR3 protein: CASSAPGQVYGYTF. In DNA form, the CDR3 reads TGTGCCAGCTCAGCACCGGGACAGGTCTATGGCTACACCTTC.

V usage is TRBV13 and J usage is TRBJ1-3, with 7 bases matching TRBD1. V lost 5 bases and J lost 4; bases outside the gene matches: 11. The CDR3 totals 16 residues. Germline V gene sequence: CDR1 PRHDT, CDR2 FYEKMQ (reference sequence). The CDR3 region is CASSLLTTGIGNTIYF. In DNA form, the CDR3 reads TGTGCCAGCAGCCTCCTAACGACAGGGATCGGAAACACCATATATTTT.

This clone has just a few counts. The chain carries TRBV25-1 and TRBJ1-4; D possibly corresponds to TRBD1 (5 bases). Germline loops: CDR1 MGHDK, CDR2 SYGVNS. V lost 3 bases and J 8 bases, leaving 16 bases between the germline ends. The CDR3 totals 15 residues. CDR3 nucleotide sequence: TGTGCCAGCAGTGATGATCGGGGGAGTGGGGAAAAACTGTTTTTT. This translates into CASSDDRGSGEKLFF. Variable domain in full (rest from reference TRBV25-1 and TRBJ1-4): EADIYQTPRYLVIGTGKKITLECSQTMGHDKMYWYQQDPGMELHLIHYSYGVNSTEKGDLSSESTVSRIRTEHFPLTLESARPSHTSQYLCASSDDRGSGEKLFFGSGTQLSVL.

In its sample, this clone was seen a few times. The V and J genes are TRBV19 and TRBJ1-5; D is possibly TRBD1 (6 bases). The CDR3 is 14 residues long. Germline V CDR1 and CDR2: LNHDA, SQIVND (reference sequence). The V end lost 5 bases, the J end lost 3 bases, and 11 bases lay between the germline ends. The CDR3: CASSVRDINQPQHF. In nucleotides, the CDR3 is TGTGCCAGTAGTGTCCGGGACATCAATCAGCCCCAGCATTTT.

The chain joins TRBV29-1 to TRBJ2-3; 7 bases match TRBD2. Germline CDR1 SQVTM, CDR2 ANQGSEA. The CDR3 runs to 14 residues. V shed 4 bases and J 5 bases; nucleotides not matched to a gene: 9. CDR3: CSVGAGVGGDTQYF. The CDR3 DNA reads as TGCAGCGTTGGGGCGGGGGTTGGTGGAGATACGCAGTATTTT.

The rearrangement links TRBV9 to TRBJ2-7; 9 positions agree with TRBD2. The CDR3 totals 15 residues. Germline lookup yields CDR1 SGDLS and CDR2 YYNGEE. With V trimmed by 4 bases and J by 5 bases, 10 bases remained unmatched. The CDR3, as DNA: TGTGCCAGCAGCCCTCGTAGCGGGAGCATTGACGAGCAGTACTTC. Amino acids: CASSPRSGSIDEQYF.

J is TRBJ2-7 and V is TRBV13, with TRBD1 matching 8 bases. CDR3 size: 15 residues. Germline-derived CDR1 and CDR2 are PRHDT and FYEKMQ (reference sequence). With V trimmed by 0 bases and J by 5 bases, 6 bases remained unmatched. In nucleotides, the CDR3 is TGTGCCAGCAGCTTAGGCGGACAGGGAGCCCACGAGCAGTACTTC. It specifies CASSLGGQGAHEQYF.

V gene TRBV7-6 combines with J gene TRBJ2-5; no clear D. V was cut by 6 bases and J by 9 bases, with 14 bases left in between. Germline V CDR1 and CDR2: SGHVS, FNYEAQ. CDR3 length equals 12 residues. The CDR3 bases are TGTGCCAGCAGACAAGACCTGGGCCCCCAGTACTTC. Protein sequence: CASRQDLGPQYF.

The chain joins TRBV5-1 to TRBJ2-1, with unresolved D. V was pared by 3 bases and J by 12 bases, with 10 bases between. Per germline, CDR1 SGHRS and CDR2 YFSETQ. This CDR3 contains 11 residues. This CDR3 is CASSSEYRQFF. CDR3 nucleotide sequence: TGCGCCAGCAGCTCCGAGTATCGGCAGTTCTTC.

The chain recombines TRBV28 with TRBJ2-4; 8 nucleotides agree with TRBD1. CDR1 and CDR2 (germline): MDHEN, SYDVKM. The CDR3 is made up of 14 amino acids. Trimming at V came to 6 bases and at J to 8 bases, leaving 9 bases not matched to a gene. The CDR3 coding sequence is TGTGCCAGCAGGCCAGGGGGCGCGAGTGACATTCAGTACTTC. This sequence encodes CASRPGGASDIQYF.

V gene TRBV6-1 combines with J gene TRBJ2-3; D not certain. CDR1 is MNHNS, CDR2 SASEGT, per germline. The V end was cut by 4 bases, the J end by 11 bases, with 13 bases between. This CDR3 spans 12 amino acids. The CDR3, as DNA: TGTGCCAGCAGTGGACTCCCGGTTCTGCAGTATTTT. This sequence encodes CASSGLPVLQYF.

This chain joins TRBV9 and TRBJ2-1, with D maybe TRBD2 (7 bases). The germline gives CDR1 SGDLS, CDR2 YYNGEE. Trimming shortened V by 2 bases and J by 9 bases, and 18 bases separated the two germline ends. CDR3 length: 15 amino acids. CDR3: CASSVVGERGAEQFF. CDR3 bases: TGTGCCAGCAGCGTGGTAGGAGAACGGGGGGCTGAGCAGTTCTTC.

This clone was detected only once. The gene calls are TRBV28 and TRBJ2-2; TRBD1 is a possible D gene (6 bases). The V end was cut by 10 bases, the J end by 0 bases, with 15 bases between. The CDR3 runs 15 residues. Germline V CDR1 and CDR2: MDHEN, SYDVKM. In nucleotides, the CDR3 is TGTGCCACCAGCACCGGGACACCGAACACCGGGGAGCTGTTTTTT. It yields the protein CATSTGTPNTGELFF.